The 30 T cell receptor beta chains given below trace back to one sample, sequenced in a study of T cells in Graves' hyperthyroidism and ophthalmopathy. TCR beta CDR3 sequences were amplified from RNA transcripts. The TCR CDR3 was amplified in a first-round RT-PCR using the HTBI primer set. Using its own MiXCR run on the multiplex PCR reads, TCRdb lists one record per CDR3 protein. The sample has hundreds of thousands of distinct CDR3 sequences, around 15% seen once. The source material was blood. The receptors come from a woman aged 18 to 35 with Graves' hyperthyroidism.

This clonotype has more than one count but fewer than ten. The chain couples TRBV7-2 to TRBJ1-5, with D unresolved. Germline V gene lookup returns CDR1 SGHTA and CDR2 FQGNSA. V gave up 8 bases and J gave up 0 bases, with 5 bases separating them. CDR3 size: 12 residues. CDR3 sequence reads: CASSNSNQPQHF. The CDR3 region has the DNA TGTGCCAGCTCCAATAGCAATCAGCCCCAGCATTTT.

This clonotype appeared many times. The chain recombines TRBV3-1 with TRBJ1-1; 8 nucleotides match TRBD1. V lost 5 bases and J lost 3; bases outside the gene matches: 14. Per the germline V gene, CDR1 is LGHDT and CDR2 is YNNKEL (reference sequence). The CDR3 covers 17 residues. CDR3 bases: TGTGCCAGCAGCGGACGGACAGGGTTCTTTGGGGACACTGAAGCTTTCTTT. The encoded protein is CASSGRTGFFGDTEAFF.

This clonotype has only a few counts. A much larger clonotype is one base distant, so this may be a read error. The chain combines TRBV9 with TRBJ2-1, with TRBD2 identical over 8 bases. V gave up 3 bases and J gave up 6 bases; unmatched junction bases: 20. CDR3 length: 19 residues. Germline loops: CDR1 SGDLS, CDR2 YYNGEE. For the CDR3, the DNA is TGTGCCAGCAGCGATGTCCTGGGAGCGGGAGCTTATTCGGGCAATGAGCAGTTCTTC. Its translation is CASSDVLGAGAYSGNEQFF.

This clonotype was found a few times. This chain uses TRBV9 with TRBJ2-5; 7 nucleotides align to TRBD1. With V trimmed by 3 bases and J by 4 bases, 15 bases remained unmatched. Looked up from germline, CDR1 is SGDLS and CDR2 is YYNGEE. The CDR3 runs to 17 residues. The CDR3 region is CASSAEGQTTWGETQYF. CDR3 nucleotide sequence: TGTGCCAGCAGCGCCGAGGGACAGACAACTTGGGGAGAGACCCAGTACTTC.

The sample holds a few counts of this clonotype. The chain carries TRBV28 and TRBJ1-5; D remains unclear. Germline V lookup: CDR1 MDHEN, CDR2 SYDVKM. This CDR3 comprises 12 residues. V dropped 3 bases and J dropped 7 bases, with 7 bases sitting between them. In DNA form, the CDR3 reads TGTGCCAGCAGTTTGAGGGTACAGCCCCAGCATTTT. This sequence encodes CASSLRVQPQHF.

The gene calls are TRBV28 and TRBJ1-1; TRBD1 aligns across 9 bases. The CDR3 covers 13 residues. CDR1 and CDR2 (germline): MDHEN, SYDVKM. V shed 6 bases, J shed 10 bases, and the junction held 9 bases outside the gene matches. Here the CDR3 reads CASSPGQGRAAFF. The DNA for the CDR3 is TGTGCCAGCAGCCCGGGACAGGGACGTGCAGCTTTCTTT. Full variable domain (rest looked up from reference TRBV28 and TRBJ1-1): DVKVTQSSRYLVKRTGEKVFLECVQDMDHENMFWYRQDPGLGLRLIYFSYDVKMKEKGDIPEGYSVSREKKERFSLILESASTNQTSMYLCASSPGQGRAAFFGQGTRLTVV.

This clonotype occurred many times. The CDR3 DNA follows: TGTGCCAGCAGTGACCTCGGGGCAGGGGACTATGGCTACACCTTC. This encodes CASSDLGAGDYGYTF. V and J are TRBV2 and TRBJ1-2, with D perhaps matching TRBD1 (6 bases). The CDR3 extends over 15 amino acids. Germline V gene lookup returns CDR1 SNHLY and CDR2 FYNNEI. The V gene lost 3 bases and the J gene lost 3 bases, with 14 bases spanning the gap. The complete variable domain, with remaining parts taken from reference TRBV2 and TRBJ1-2, reads EPEVTQTPSHQVTQMGQEVILRCVPISNHLYFYWYRQILGQKVEFLVSFYNNEISEKSEIFDDQFSVERPDGSNFTLKIRSTKLEDSAMYFCASSDLGAGDYGYTFGSGTRLTVV.

The V gene is TRBV7-6, the J gene TRBJ2-2; D possibly matches TRBD1 or TRBD2 (5 bases each). Trimming removed 5 bases from V and 1 base from J, with 14 bases in between. Looked up from germline, CDR1 is SGHVS and CDR2 is FNYEAQ. The CDR3 spans 16 residues. CDR3 coding DNA: TGTGCCAGCAGCAAAATGCTGGGGGAGAACACCGGGGAGCTGTTTTTT. As protein: CASSKMLGENTGELFF.

Concerning this clonotype: A much larger clone differs by one base, so this may be a read error. This CDR3 fails to terminate in the conserved phenylalanine or tryptophan, so it likely reflects a read error. The V call is TRBV3-1, the J call TRBJ1-1, with TRBD1 matching over 10 bases. The germline V gene has CDR1 LGHDT and CDR2 YNNKEL (reference sequence). The ends lost 6 bases at V and 5 bases at J; junction bases unmatched: 6. The CDR3 length is 14 residues. DNA for the CDR3: TGTGCCAGCAGAACCGGGACAGGGGCGACTGAAGCTTTCCTT. The encoded protein is CASRTGTGATEAFL.

The chain recombines TRBV12-3 or TRBV12-4 with TRBJ1-2; possibly TRBD1 for D (6 bases). V shed 7 bases and J shed 2 bases, with 20 bases lying between them. This CDR3 has 16 amino acids. The CDR3 nucleotides read TGTGCCAGCACCCCAGGGAAAACAGGGAAGAACTATGGCTACACCTTC. Translation gives CASTPGKTGKNYGYTF.

This clonotype was recorded at least ten times. J is TRBJ2-7 and V is TRBV12-3 or TRBV12-4; 7 positions match TRBD2. The J segment lost 3 bases and the V segment lost 5 bases, leaving 7 bases of the junction unmatched. The CDR3 loop spans 14 amino acids. The CDR3 reads CASSNSGPYYEQYF. The CDR3 nucleotides are TGTGCCAGCAGTAATAGCGGGCCCTACTACGAGCAGTACTTC.

This clonotype has ten or more counts. The rearrangement links TRBV20-1 to TRBJ2-3; 13 bases agree with TRBD2. The CDR3 extends over 19 amino acids. V lost 4 bases, J lost 5 bases, and 18 bases stayed unmatched. Germline-derived CDR1 and CDR2 are DFQATT and SNEGSKA (reference sequence). CDR3 coding DNA: TGCAGTGCTACCTCTTTCAGACTAGCGGGAGGTAGAGCCCGAGATACGCAGTATTTT. It codes for CSATSFRLAGGRARDTQYF.

In its sample, this clonotype was seen once. The chain combines TRBV9 with TRBJ1-3, with 10 bases aligning to TRBD1. The CDR3 is 16 residues long. Germline V gene sequence: CDR1 SGDLS, CDR2 YYNGEE. Trimming removed 0 bases from V and 5 bases from J; junction bases left unmatched: 5. This CDR3 reads CASSVGQGAIRNTIYF. CDR3 DNA sequence: TGTGCCAGCAGCGTAGGACAGGGGGCGATAAGAAACACCATATATTTT.

The chain recombines TRBV3-1 with TRBJ1-4, with TRBD1 matching over 10 bases. CDR3 size: 14 residues. Germline V gene data show CDR1 as LGHDT and CDR2 as YNNKEL (reference sequence). J was trimmed by 7 bases and V by 4 bases; bases with no gene match: 3. The CDR3 loop reads CASSRQGAGEKLFF. The CDR3 nucleotides are TGTGCCAGCAGCCGACAGGGGGCCGGTGAAAAACTGTTTTTT.

There are a few counts of this clonotype. The chain uses TRBV6-5 and TRBJ2-1; maybe TRBD2 (5 bases). CDR3 length equals 13 residues. Germline V gene sequence: CDR1 MNHEY, CDR2 SVGAGI. The germline V and J ends were trimmed by 0 bases and 13 bases, with 13 bases remaining between them. This CDR3 is CASSYSDPGVQFF. The CDR3 DNA sequence: TGTGCCAGCAGTTACTCGGACCCCGGGGTACAGTTCTTC.

Many counts were recorded for this clonotype. The rearrangement uses TRBV6-2 or TRBV6-3 and TRBJ2-7; 8 bases align to TRBD1. Germline V gives CDR1 MNHEY, CDR2 SVGEGT. The length of the CDR3 is 16 residues. The junction had 12 bases not matched to a gene; V was cut back by 8 bases and J by 0 bases. The CDR3 sequence: CASGRQGTFLSYEQYF. Here the CDR3 DNA reads TGTGCCAGCGGTAGACAGGGGACTTTTCTCTCCTACGAGCAGTACTTC.

This clonotype was found a few times. A junction boundary mismatches the germline segment, possibly from a read error. The genes are TRBV7-7 and TRBJ2-2; 9 bases match TRBD2. Germline V gene sequence: CDR1 SSHAT, CDR2 FNYEAQ (reference sequence). The CDR3 contains 14 residues. The CDR3 here is CASSTRLADGELFF. In nucleotides, the CDR3 is TGTGCTAGCAGCACCAGACTAGCGGACGGGGAGCTGTTTTTT.

The chain combines TRBV19 with TRBJ1-3; D is unclear. The CDR3 has 17 residues. The germline V gene encodes CDR1 LNHDA and CDR2 SQIVND (reference sequence). V was pared by 5 bases and J by 4 bases, with 21 bases between. The CDR3 DNA sequence: TGTGCCAGTAGTCCTTTGGGTCCTTTCGGAACAGGAAACACCATATATTTT. As protein: CASSPLGPFGTGNTIYF.

The sample holds a few counts of this clonotype. This chain uses TRBV10-3 with TRBJ2-1; the D is unclear. From germline, CDR1 is ENHRY and CDR2 SYGVKD. The CDR3 contains 12 residues. V lost 4 bases and J lost 6, with 7 bases in between. The CDR3 loop is CAISVKGNEQFF. The CDR3 DNA follows: TGTGCCATCAGTGTTAAGGGCAATGAGCAGTTCTTC.

This clonotype was seen a few times. CDR3: CASNRLAGYNEQFF. Here the CDR3 DNA reads TGTGCCAGCAACCGCCTAGCGGGGTACAATGAGCAGTTCTTC. V is TRBV6-2 or TRBV6-3 and J is TRBJ2-1; 9 positions match TRBD2. The V gene's germline CDR1 is MNHEY and CDR2 SVGEGT. The CDR3 length is 14 residues. After removal of 7 bases from V and 4 bases from J, the junction contained 5 bases not matched to a gene.

This clonotype has at least ten counts. J is TRBJ1-2 and V is TRBV28; TRBD1 is a possible D gene (5 bases). V lost 3 bases, J lost 4 bases, and 9 bases lay in between. Germline V gene data show CDR1 as MDHEN and CDR2 as SYDVKM. The CDR3 totals 13 residues. CDR3 sequence reads: CASSLGVTYGYTF. CDR3 sequence (DNA): TGTGCCAGCAGTTTGGGGGTTACCTATGGCTACACCTTC.

This clonotype was counted at least ten times. The gene calls are TRBV6-1 and TRBJ1-1; D ambiguous. This CDR3 region has 11 residues. In germline, CDR1 is MNHNS, CDR2 SASEGT. V lost 6 bases, J lost 6 bases, and 8 bases lay in between. The DNA for the CDR3 is TGTGCCAGCAGAACGAATGCTGAAGCTTTCTTT. This gives the protein CASRTNAEAFF.

The genes are TRBV18 and TRBJ2-1; D is unclear. The germline gives CDR1 KGHSH, CDR2 LQKENI. CDR3 length equals 13 residues. Trimming shortened V by 5 bases and J by 5 bases, and 10 bases separated the two germline ends. DNA for the CDR3: TGTGCCAGCTCAACCTTAGCTAACAATGAGCAGTTCTTC. Its translation: CASSTLANNEQFF.

Many counts were recorded for this clonotype. A junction end diverges from the germline sequence, so it may reflect a read error. This chain connects TRBV27 to TRBJ2-1, with D unresolved. Germline CDR1 MNHEY, CDR2 SMNVEV (reference sequence). The length of the CDR3 is 14 residues. The DNA for the CDR3 is TGTGCCAGGAGTTGCGCTAGCTCCTACAATGAGCAGTTCTTC. It is translated as CARSCASSYNEQFF.

This clonotype was seen ten or more times. The junction shows a germline mismatch at one end, possibly a read error. CDR3 DNA sequence: TGTGCCAGCTCACTCGGACTAGCGGGCGAATACGAGCAGTACTTC. It codes for CASSLGLAGEYEQYF. The rearrangement uses TRBV5-1 and TRBJ2-7; 11 bases are a match to TRBD2. CDR3 size: 15 residues. Germline values: CDR1 SGHRS, CDR2 YFSETQ. Full variable domain (missing parts from reference TRBV5-1 and TRBJ2-7): KAGVTQTPRYLIKTRGQQVTLSCSPISGHRSVSWYQQTPGQGLQFLFEYFSETQRNKGNFPGRFSGRQFSNSRSEMNVSTLELGDSALYLCASSLGLAGEYEQYFGPGTRLTVT.

The chain carries TRBV28 and TRBJ2-1, with 11 bases fitting TRBD2. The junction had 23 bases not matched to a gene; V was cut back by 7 bases and J by 6 bases. Germline values: CDR1 MDHEN, CDR2 SYDVKM. The CDR3 covers 20 residues. The CDR3 DNA sequence: TGTGCCAGCACCCCCCCGGCCCATCTTAGCGGGAGGGCCCTCAGCAATGAGCAGTTCTTC. It encodes CASTPPAHLSGRALSNEQFF.

This clonotype has just a few counts. The chain employs TRBV20-1 and TRBJ2-4, with 7 positions matching TRBD2. There are 14 residues in the CDR3. V shed 4 bases and J 8 bases; nucleotides not matched to a gene: 11. The germline V gene encodes CDR1 DFQATT and CDR2 SNEGSKA (reference sequence). For the CDR3, the DNA is TGCAGTGCTACCACCCGTTGGGGGGGACACATTCAGTACTTC. This translates into CSATTRWGGHIQYF.

This clonotype came up many times. The chain links TRBV28 to TRBJ2-7; TRBD2 aligns across 13 bases. Germline trimming cut 4 bases from V and 4 bases from J; bases unmatched to any gene: 4. The length of the CDR3 is 15 residues. CDR1 MDHEN and CDR2 SYDVKM come from the germline V gene. CDR3 sequence reads: CASSWTSGRVYEQYF. The CDR3 coding sequence is TGTGCCAGCAGTTGGACTAGCGGGAGAGTGTACGAGCAGTACTTC.

This clonotype was counted at least ten times. The rearrangement joins TRBV2 to TRBJ2-2; D not certain. Germline V CDR1 and CDR2: SNHLY, FYNNEI. The CDR3 is 15 residues long. V shed 11 bases and J shed 0 bases, with 16 bases lying between them. This CDR3 is CAGSSMAANTGELFF. Written as DNA, the CDR3 is TGTGCCGGTTCTTCCATGGCCGCGAACACCGGGGAGCTGTTTTTT.

This clonotype has ten or more counts. This chain joins TRBV7-2 and TRBJ2-5; maybe TRBD2 (7 bases). This CDR3 is 14 amino acids long. Germline V gives CDR1 SGHTA, CDR2 FQGNSA. V lost 5 bases and J 5 bases, leaving 15 bases between the germline ends. The CDR3 DNA reads as TGTGCCAGCAGCCGGGGGGCGGGCGGGGAGACCCAGTACTTC. Amino acids: CASSRGAGGETQYF.